This T cell receptor beta chain was sequenced in a study of response to subunit inactivated influenza vaccine. Study results and limitations: Authors suggested few new T cells are recruited by each seasonal influenza vaccination.

J was trimmed by 2 bases and V by 7 bases; bases with no gene match: 7. CDR3 length: 13 residues. Germline CDR1 is DFQATT and CDR2 is SNEGSKA (reference sequence). This clonotype was seen repeatedly, ten times or more. What it binds is unknown. TCRdb reanalysed the RT-PCR reads using MiXCR and keeps one entry per CDR3 protein. The sample records about 540,000 distinct CDR3 sequences, 14% being singletons. This material consisted of PBMCs from blood, taken 11 to 12 days after vaccination. The J gene is TRBJ2-7, the V gene TRBV20-1, with 8 bases fitting TRBD2. This TCR derives from a man aged 50-59 years who received an inactivated influenza vaccine. The DNA of the CDR3 is TGCAGTGTCGCCGGGAGGGATACCTACGAGCAGTACTTC. Its protein product is CSVAGRDTYEQYF.